One and the same sample provided the 18 T cell receptor beta chains below, sequenced in a study of blood T cell repertoires in COVID-19. The data were produced by immunoSEQ multiplex PCR, yet TCRdb's version contains in-frame clones alone and is incomplete. Of 350,000 to 450,000 clones listed, around 91% are singletons. The sample comprised PBMCs or T cells enriched from blood (not recorded which). These receptors were taken from a man aged 30-40 years who had recovered from COVID-19.

The chain joins TRBV5-6 to TRBJ2-1, with 10 nucleotides matching TRBD2. There are 17 residues in the CDR3. CDR1 is SGHDT and CDR2 is YYEEEE in the germline V gene. Trimming at V came to 4 bases and at J to 15 bases, leaving 22 bases not matched to a gene. The CDR3 spells CASSTWGAGGDNLGGFF. DNA for the CDR3: TGTGCCAGCAGCACCTGGGGAGCGGGAGGGGACAATCTCGGCGGGTTCTTC.

In its sample, this clone was seen once. This sequence joins TRBV10-1 and TRBJ2-2; perhaps TRBD2 as D (6 bases). The CDR3 has 15 residues. Germline lookup yields CDR1 WNHNN and CDR2 SYGVQD (reference sequence). V lost 0 bases, J lost 8 bases, and 13 bases lay in between. The DNA of the CDR3 is TGCGCCAGCAGTGAGTCGACGGCGGGGTATGGGGAGCTGTTTTTT. Residues: CASSESTAGYGELFF.

The V and J genes are TRBV7-2 and TRBJ2-1; no clear D. The CDR3 sequence is 15 residues long. Germline lookup yields CDR1 SGHTA and CDR2 FQGNSA. The V gene lost 2 bases and the J gene lost 0 bases, with 8 bases spanning the gap. CDR3 amino acids: CASSLNTNSYNEQFF. For the CDR3, the DNA is TGTGCCAGCAGCTTAAACACCAACTCCTACAATGAGCAGTTCTTC. Full variable domain (rest looked up from reference TRBV7-2 and TRBJ2-1): GAGVSQSPSNKVTEKGKDVELRCDPISGHTALYWYRQSLGQGLEFLIYFQGNSAPDKSGLPSDRFSAERTGGSVSTLTIQRTQQEDSAVYLCASSLNTNSYNEQFFGPGTRLTVL.

The J gene is TRBJ1-5, the V gene TRBV6-5; D may be TRBD1 (5 bases). V lost 6 bases and J lost 5, with 11 bases in between. CDR3 length equals 13 residues. CDR1 and CDR2 from the germline V gene are MNHEY and SVGAGI. In nucleotides, the CDR3 is TGTGCCAGCAGATACGACAGCTATCAGCCCCAGCATTTT. As protein: CASRYDSYQPQHF.

This chain links TRBV18 with TRBJ1-5, with 8 positions matching TRBD1. V dropped 5 bases and J dropped 7; count of bases not matched to a gene: 4. The CDR3 is made up of 13 amino acids. The germline V gene has CDR1 KGHSH and CDR2 LQKENI. CDR3 protein: CASSTDRDQPQHF. The CDR3 DNA reads as TGTGCCAGCTCAACGGACAGGGACCAGCCCCAGCATTTT.

V is TRBV4-1 and J is TRBJ1-4; perhaps TRBD1 as D (5 bases). The CDR3 length is 16 residues. The germline V and J ends were trimmed by 3 bases and 8 bases, with 19 bases remaining between them. In germline, CDR1 is MGHRA, CDR2 YSYEKL. In DNA, the CDR3 is TGCGCCAGCAGCCATCCCAGTCCCTTGGAGGGGGAAAAACTGTTTTTT. Translating it yields CASSHPSPLEGEKLFF.

The rearrangement links TRBV5-1 to TRBJ2-3; TRBD2 agrees at 10 bases. CDR3 length: 15 amino acids. With 5 bases clipped from V and 5 bases from J, the junction kept 8 bases outside the gene matches. The germline gives CDR1 SGHRS, CDR2 YFSETQ. The DNA for the CDR3 is TGCGCCAGCAGTCAACTAGCGGGAAGCGGAGATACGCAGTATTTT. Protein sequence: CASSQLAGSGDTQYF.

The rearrangement links TRBV19 to TRBJ2-6; TRBD1 matches at 7 bases. V lost 5 bases and J lost 0; bases outside the gene matches: 7. The CDR3 contains 17 residues. Per the germline V gene, CDR1 is LNHDA and CDR2 is SQIVND (reference sequence). The CDR3 region has the DNA TGTGCCAGTAGTCACCTTACAGGGGTCTCTGGGGCCAACGTCCTGACTTTC. Translation gives CASSHLTGVSGANVLTF.

This sequence joins TRBV2 and TRBJ2-5, with TRBD2 identical over 7 bases. Per germline, CDR1 SNHLY and CDR2 FYNNEI. V shed 8 bases, J shed 4 bases, and the junction held 13 bases outside the gene matches. CDR3 size: 15 residues. CDR3 nucleotide sequence: TGTGCCAGCCTCGGAGGGAGGGCCTTCGGAGAGACCCAGTACTTC. It translates to CASLGGRAFGETQYF.

The gene calls are TRBV15 and TRBJ2-1; a possible D gene is TRBD2 (6 bases). The CDR3 length is 14 residues. Between the trimmed V and J ends, which lost 1 base and 9 bases, there was a span of 13 bases. Germline CDR1 reads LNHNV; CDR2 reads YYDKDF (reference sequence). CDR3 region: CATSRARESGEQFF. CDR3 bases: TGTGCCACCAGCAGAGCCCGGGAGTCGGGTGAGCAGTTCTTC. Drawing the rest from reference TRBV15 and TRBJ2-1, the complete variable domain is DAMVIQNPRYQVTQFGKPVTLSCSQTLNHNVMYWYQQKSSQAPKLLFHYYDKDFNNEADTPDNFQSRRPNTSFCFLDIRSPGLGDTAMYLCATSRARESGEQFFGPGTRLTVL.

The CDR3 here is CASNPGGYQPQHF. DNA for the CDR3: TGTGCCAGTAACCCGGGGGGGTATCAGCCCCAGCATTTT. The V and J genes are TRBV19 and TRBJ1-5; a possible D gene is TRBD1 (5 bases). Trimming left V 7 bases short and J 5 bases short, with 12 bases between. The CDR3 covers 13 residues. CDR1 and CDR2 (germline): LNHDA, SQIVND (reference sequence).

The chain carries TRBV29-1 and TRBJ2-5, with TRBD1 matching over 10 bases. In germline, CDR1 is SQVTM, CDR2 ANQGSEA. The J segment lost 4 bases and the V segment lost 7 bases, leaving 9 bases of the junction unmatched. CDR3 size: 14 residues. The CDR3 is CSAARDRGGETQYF. The CDR3 DNA reads TGCAGCGCCGCCCGGGACAGGGGAGGAGAGACCCAGTACTTC.

The DNA for the CDR3 is TGTGCCAGCAGCCAAACTAGCGGGAGTTACACCGGGGAGCTGTTTTTT. The encoded protein is CASSQTSGSYTGELFF. The gene calls are TRBV3-1 (or the pseudogene TRBV3-2) and TRBJ2-2, with TRBD2 matching over 11 bases. Per germline, CDR1 LGHDT and CDR2 YNNKEL (reference sequence). The V segment lost 2 bases and the J segment 3 bases; nucleotides outside the gene matches: 2. There are 16 residues in the CDR3.

This chain joins TRBV28 and TRBJ1-4; the D is unclear. The CDR3 covers 15 residues. V was trimmed by 6 bases and J by 13 bases, leaving 24 bases between them. CDR1 MDHEN and CDR2 SYDVKM come from the germline V gene. The CDR3 bases are TGTGCCAGCAGGGACCGAGGGCGTGTGGGTGTCGGACTGTTTTTT. This codes for CASRDRGRVGVGLFF.

The CDR3 here is CASSLYATSAYEQYF. Written as DNA, the CDR3 is TGTGCCAGCAGCTTATACGCGACTAGCGCCTACGAGCAGTACTTC. This chain uses TRBV11-2 with TRBJ2-7, with 8 bases matching TRBD2. This CDR3 is built from 15 residues. The trim removed 2 bases at V and 2 bases at J, leaving 5 bases unmatched. CDR1 is SGHAT, CDR2 FQNNGV, per germline. Supplemented by reference TRBV11-2 and TRBJ2-7, the full variable domain reads EAGVAQSPRYKIIEKRQSVAFWCNPISGHATLYWYQQILGQGPKLLIQFQNNGVVDDSQLPKDRFSAERLKGVDSTLKIQPAKLEDSAVYLCASSLYATSAYEQYFGPGTRLTVT.

The CDR3 sequence is CASSPTTPNTGELFF. CDR3 DNA: TGTGCCAGCAGCCCGACTACTCCGAACACCGGGGAGCTGTTTTTT. The chain couples TRBV7-3 to TRBJ2-2; a possible D gene is TRBD2 (5 bases). The germline V gene has CDR1 SGHTA and CDR2 FQGTGA. The germline V and J ends were trimmed by 5 bases and 0 bases, with 10 bases remaining between them. The CDR3 runs to 15 residues.

V usage is TRBV15 and J usage is TRBJ1-5; maybe TRBD1 (5 bases). This CDR3 is 15 amino acids long. CDR1 and CDR2 (germline): LNHNV, YYDKDF (reference sequence). The V end was cut by 2 bases, the J end by 0 bases, with 8 bases between. CDR3 residues: CATSRKTDSNQPQHF. In DNA, the CDR3 is TGTGCCACCAGCAGAAAGACAGATAGCAATCAGCCCCAGCATTTT.

The chain links TRBV5-6 to TRBJ2-2; 7 nucleotides match TRBD2. The germline V gene encodes CDR1 SGHDT and CDR2 YYEEEE. The CDR3 runs 15 residues. Trimming took 3 bases from V and 2 from J; bases not matched to a gene: 4. The CDR3: CASSYQGLNTGELFF. In DNA, the CDR3 is TGTGCCAGCAGCTACCAGGGACTAAACACCGGGGAGCTGTTTTTT.